These 29 T cell receptor beta chains were sequenced from one sample in a study of cytomegalovirus exposure and HLA in healthy donors. The PCR contained 60 Vbeta and 13 Jbeta primers. Generated by immunoSEQ multiplex PCR, the TCRdb table keeps only in-frame clones and is missing some. The table shows 120,000 to 150,000 clones, with around four fifths occurring only once. Sequences were obtained from PBMCs. The receptors come from a man aged 25-45 years in good health and CMV-seronegative.

This chain's CDR3 is CASSQAPGDRGLSYEQYF. In DNA, the CDR3 is TGCGCCAGCAGCCAAGCCCCGGGAGACAGGGGGCTTTCCTACGAGCAGTACTTC. This chain uses TRBV4-1 with TRBJ2-7; TRBD1 matches at 10 bases. This CDR3 region has 18 residues. CDR1 is MGHRA and CDR2 is YSYEKL in the germline V gene. V was pared by 1 base and J by 1 base, with 10 bases of the junction left unmatched.

The chain employs TRBV4-1 and TRBJ2-7; 9 bases are shared with TRBD1. The CDR3 has 15 amino acids. Germline V lookup: CDR1 MGHRA, CDR2 YSYEKL. Trimming at V came to 3 bases and at J to 5 bases, leaving 8 bases not matched to a gene. The CDR3 loop reads CASSQEDRGHHEQYF. The CDR3 DNA follows: TGCGCCAGCAGCCAGGAGGACAGGGGTCACCACGAGCAGTACTTC.

The chain is built from TRBV6-1 and TRBJ2-1; D is ambiguous. Trimming cost V 4 bases and J 7 bases, with 14 bases left between them. The CDR3 is 14 amino acids. Germline V gene sequence: CDR1 MNHNS, CDR2 SASEGT. The CDR3 DNA reads as TGTGCCAGCAGTGTAGTACAGTCCCGTAATGAGCAGTTCTTC. It specifies CASSVVQSRNEQFF.

V gene TRBV19 combines with J gene TRBJ2-6; unclear D gene. V gave up 5 bases and J gave up 0 bases, with 17 bases separating them. The CDR3 loop spans 18 amino acids. From germline, CDR1 is LNHDA and CDR2 SQIVND (reference sequence). The CDR3 sequence: CASSSPLPNPSGANVLTF. CDR3 sequence (DNA): TGTGCCAGTAGTTCACCCCTACCGAATCCCTCTGGGGCCAACGTCCTGACTTTC.

The rearrangement joins TRBV7-2 to TRBJ2-1, with 7 bases that match TRBD2. The CDR3 sequence is 13 residues long. V was clipped by 3 bases and J by 9 bases; unmatched bases: 5. In germline, CDR1 is SGHTA, CDR2 FQGNSA. In DNA, the CDR3 is TGTGCCAGCAGCTTTGCGGGAGTGTGTGAGCAGTTCTTC. This encodes CASSFAGVCEQFF.

The chain recombines TRBV6-5 with TRBJ1-5; tentative D call: TRBD1 (5 bases). The CDR3 runs to 15 residues. Trimming shortened V by 0 bases and J by 5 bases, and 11 bases separated the two germline ends. In germline, CDR1 is MNHEY, CDR2 SVGAGI. CDR3 in amino acids: CASSYSGPGHQPQHF. The CDR3 nucleotides are TGTGCCAGCAGTTACTCGGGGCCTGGACATCAGCCCCAGCATTTT.

The J gene is TRBJ1-2, the V gene TRBV5-1; 8 bases match TRBD1. The germline V gene encodes CDR1 SGHRS and CDR2 YFSETQ. With V trimmed by 0 bases and J by 6 bases, 4 bases remained unmatched. This CDR3 has 14 amino acids. The CDR3 DNA follows: TGCGCCAGCAGCTTGGCTGGCAGGGGGCATGGCTACACCTTC. Its protein is CASSLAGRGHGYTF.

This rearrangement joins TRBV28 to TRBJ2-7, with TRBD2 matching over 12 bases. V was clipped by 1 base and J by 6 bases; unmatched bases: 7. Germline V gives CDR1 MDHEN, CDR2 SYDVKM. The CDR3 spans 16 residues. The DNA of the CDR3 is TGTGCCAGCAGTTTATTCGCTAGCGGGGGGGCCCGCGAGCAGTACTTC. It encodes CASSLFASGGAREQYF.

The CDR3 nucleotides read TGTGCCACCAGCAGAGACAGGGGGCATCAGCCCCAGCATTTT. Amino acid sequence: CATSRDRGHQPQHF. The chain has TRBV15 and TRBJ1-5; TRBD1 matches 8 bases. After removal of 0 bases from V and 5 bases from J, the junction contained 0 bases not matched to a gene. Germline CDR1 is LNHNV and CDR2 is YYDKDF (reference sequence). There are 14 residues in the CDR3.

The CDR3: CASSPPSYTGELFF. For the CDR3, the DNA is TGTGCCAGCTCACCACCGTCTTACACCGGGGAGCTGTTTTTT. V gene TRBV18 combines with J gene TRBJ2-2; D call uncertain. The germline V gene has CDR1 KGHSH and CDR2 LQKENI. The V and J ends lost 0 bases and 3 bases respectively, with 5 bases between them. This CDR3 is 14 amino acids long.

The V gene is TRBV25-1, the J gene TRBJ1-3; D perhaps matches TRBD1 (6 bases). Germline loops: CDR1 MGHDK, CDR2 SYGVNS. The V and J ends lost 5 bases and 8 bases respectively, with 13 bases between them. The CDR3 is 13 residues long. Here the CDR3 reads CASSKIRGDTIYF. The CDR3 DNA is TGTGCCAGCAGTAAAATCAGGGGCGACACCATATATTTT. The complete variable domain, with remaining parts taken from reference TRBV25-1 and TRBJ1-3, reads EADIYQTPRYLVIGTGKKITLECSQTMGHDKMYWYQQDPGMELHLIHYSYGVNSTEKGDLSSESTVSRIRTEHFPLTLESARPSHTSQYLCASSKIRGDTIYFGEGSWLTVV.

V gene TRBV5-6 combines with J gene TRBJ1-1; 7 bases map to TRBD1. The length of the CDR3 is 13 residues. The V gene's germline CDR1 is SGHDT and CDR2 YYEEEE. The V gene end was trimmed by 5 bases and the J gene end by 6 bases; junction bases not matched to a gene: 7. CDR3: CASRWVGGAEAFF. CDR3 nucleotides: TGTGCCAGCAGGTGGGTAGGGGGCGCTGAAGCTTTCTTT.

V and J are TRBV20-1 and TRBJ2-5; D uncertain. CDR3 length: 11 residues. Germline V gives CDR1 DFQATT, CDR2 SNEGSKA (reference sequence). Trimming took off 5 bases at V and 4 bases at J, with 8 bases between the two ends. The CDR3 protein is CSALPPETQYF. CDR3 coding DNA: TGCAGTGCTCTCCCCCCAGAGACCCAGTACTTC.

The V call is TRBV6-1, the J call TRBJ1-2; D remains ambiguous. From germline, CDR1 is MNHNS and CDR2 SASEGT. The CDR3 totals 11 residues. Trimming took off 6 bases at V and 5 bases at J, with 7 bases between the two ends. Here the CDR3 DNA reads TGTGCCAGCAGGGAGGAGTATGGCTACACCTTC. It specifies CASREEYGYTF.

The gene calls are TRBV19 and TRBJ2-1; 8 bases agree with TRBD1. Germline CDR1 is LNHDA and CDR2 is SQIVND (reference sequence). V lost 8 bases and J lost 7; bases outside the gene matches: 7. This CDR3 is 13 amino acids long. The CDR3 nucleotides are TGTGCCAGTTCCTGGGACAGGCGAAATGAGCAGTTCTTC. Amino acid sequence: CASSWDRRNEQFF.

The V call is TRBV19, the J call TRBJ2-1; the match to TRBD2 covers 7 bases. The germline CDR1 and CDR2 sequences are LNHDA and SQIVND (reference sequence). The V gene end was trimmed by 4 bases and the J gene end by 6 bases; junction bases not matched to a gene: 6. The CDR3 runs to 14 residues. For the CDR3, the DNA is TGTGCCAGTAGTAGAAGCGGGGCGGGCAATGAGCAGTTCTTC. Its translation is CASSRSGAGNEQFF.

The rearrangement uses TRBV2 and TRBJ1-1; TRBD1 is a possible D gene (5 bases). Trimming pared 3 bases from V and 2 bases from J, leaving 10 bases between. The CDR3 runs 14 residues. Germline CDR1 SNHLY, CDR2 FYNNEI. CDR3 loop: CASSDRVGNTEAFF. The CDR3 DNA sequence: TGTGCCAGCAGTGACAGGGTAGGAAACACTGAAGCTTTCTTT. Complete variable domain (other parts from reference TRBV2 and TRBJ1-1): EPEVTQTPSHQVTQMGQEVILRCVPISNHLYFYWYRQILGQKVEFLVSFYNNEISEKSEIFDDQFSVERPDGSNFTLKIRSTKLEDSAMYFCASSDRVGNTEAFFGQGTRLTVV.

The chain uses TRBV4-1 and TRBJ2-7; a possible D gene is TRBD1 (5 bases). Germline loops: CDR1 MGHRA, CDR2 YSYEKL. Trimming took off 1 base at V and 3 bases at J, with 13 bases between the two ends. There are 15 residues in the CDR3. The CDR3 DNA reads TGCGCCAGCAGCCAAGCCCAAGGGGTTCTCTACGAGCAGTACTTC. Its translation is CASSQAQGVLYEQYF.

The chain has TRBV5-8 and TRBJ2-4; TRBD1 might be the D (6 bases). The CDR3 is made up of 17 amino acids. Per germline, CDR1 SGHTS and CDR2 YDEGEE. V lost 0 bases to trimming and J lost 0 bases, with 13 bases between them. Written as DNA, the CDR3 is TGTGCCAGCAGCTTGGTGAGGGGGTCGATAGCCAAAAACATTCAGTACTTC. Encoded protein: CASSLVRGSIAKNIQYF.

As regards this clone: One junction end does not reproduce the germline sequence, and a read error may be involved. The chain has TRBV28 and TRBJ2-3; no definite D call. The CDR3 totals 9 residues. Per germline, CDR1 MDHEN and CDR2 SYDVKM. Here the CDR3 reads CAIGRPLDF. The CDR3 DNA sequence: TGTGCCATCGGTCGGCCCCTAGATTTT.

The gene calls are TRBV6-7 and TRBJ2-5, with a weak D call TRBD1 (6 bases). TRBV6-7 is an ORF, with its function uncertain. The CDR3 is 14 amino acids. V lost 8 bases and J lost 0, with 13 bases in between. CDR3: CASATGEYQETQYF. CDR3 bases: TGTGCCAGCGCGACAGGCGAGTACCAAGAGACCCAGTACTTC.

The chain combines TRBV4-1 with TRBJ1-1; 7 bases match TRBD1. Per germline, CDR1 MGHRA and CDR2 YSYEKL. The V and J ends lost 7 bases and 4 bases, in that order; junction bases with no gene match: 15. This CDR3 is built from 16 residues. CDR3 sequence (DNA): TGCGCCAGCAAGCCAGGGGGTTTAGGGTTTAGCACTGAAGCTTTCTTT. Residues: CASKPGGLGFSTEAFF.

On this clone itself: Relative to the germline gene, one junction end is altered; a read error may explain this. The chain joins TRBV7-9 to TRBJ2-7; no reliable D call. This CDR3 has 12 residues. The V gene's germline CDR1 is SEHNR and CDR2 FQNEAQ (reference sequence). CDR3 sequence (DNA): TGTTCCAGCAGCCACATGGTCTACGAGCAGTACTTC. Translated, it gives CSSSHMVYEQYF.

J is TRBJ1-3 and V is TRBV6-1, with 10 bases aligning to TRBD1. Trimming took 9 bases from V and 3 from J; bases not matched to a gene: 5. The germline V gene has CDR1 MNHNS and CDR2 SASEGT. The CDR3 sequence is 14 residues long. CDR3: CASTTGGRGNTIYF. In nucleotides, the CDR3 is TGTGCCAGTACGACAGGGGGCCGTGGAAACACCATATATTTT.

Here the CDR3 DNA reads TGCGCCAGCCGATACACTTACAGGGGAAGCTCCTACAATGAGCAGTTCTTC. It translates to CASRYTYRGSSYNEQFF. The chain recombines TRBV5-1 with TRBJ2-1; 7 bases agree with TRBD1. The junction had 13 bases not matched to a gene; V was cut back by 7 bases and J by 0 bases. The V gene's germline CDR1 is SGHRS and CDR2 YFSETQ. The CDR3 totals 17 residues.

Remarks on this clone: The junction departs from the called germline gene at one end, perhaps through a read error. The chain links TRBV6-6 to TRBJ1-5, with 7 bases aligning to TRBD1. Germline V gene sequence: CDR1 MNHNY, CDR2 SVGAGI (reference sequence). The CDR3 is made up of 14 amino acids. The CDR3: CASRTGTPGQPQNF. The CDR3 bases are TGTGCCAGCAGGACAGGGACCCCAGGTCAGCCCCAGAATTTT.

As for this clone: At one end the junction does not follow the germline gene, possibly because of a read error. This rearrangement joins TRBV7-9 to TRBJ2-7; 7 bases line up with TRBD2. This CDR3 has 12 amino acids. Germline CDR1 SEHNR, CDR2 FQNEAQ (reference sequence). The CDR3 nucleotides are TGTTCCAGCAGCTCGGGGGGCTACGAGCAGTACTTC. It translates to CSSSSGGYEQYF.

This chain connects TRBV15 to TRBJ1-1; tentative D call: TRBD1 (6 bases). The CDR3 length is 17 residues. Germline CDR1 LNHNV, CDR2 YYDKDF (reference sequence). Deletions cut 5 bases from V and 0 bases from J, with 19 bases between. The CDR3, as DNA: TGTGCCACCAGCCCTTTACCCAGGGGCGGTCTGAACACTGAAGCTTTCTTT. It encodes CATSPLPRGGLNTEAFF.

The chain has TRBV4-1 and TRBJ1-2; D may be TRBD1 (6 bases). The CDR3 extends over 15 amino acids. Per the germline V gene, CDR1 is MGHRA and CDR2 is YSYEKL. The V and J ends lost 1 base and 6 bases respectively, with 15 bases between them. The CDR3 is CASSQVGGAGDGYTF. CDR3 sequence (DNA): TGCGCCAGCAGCCAAGTGGGGGGCGCGGGGGATGGCTACACCTTC.